This passage covers 28 T cell receptor beta chains from one sample sequenced in a study of graft-versus-host responses after intestinal transplantation. Their target antigens are unknown. Profiled with immunoSEQ multiplex PCR; TCRdb holds only in-frame clones, not every one. The sample consists of about 35,000 clones, about 93% of them appearing once. The sample here was unstimulated CD8+ T cells sorted from spleen or lymph node cells, taken before transplant. The receptors stem from a human donor who was the organ donor for an intestinal transplant.

The chain combines TRBV27 with TRBJ1-1; 8 nucleotides match TRBD1. CDR1 and CDR2 (germline): MNHEY, SMNVEV (reference sequence). The CDR3 spans 14 residues. J lost 5 bases, V lost 3 bases, and 5 bases had no gene match. In DNA form, the CDR3 reads TGTGCCAGCAGTTTTACCAGGGGGCTAACTGAAGCTTTCTTT. Amino acid sequence: CASSFTRGLTEAFF.

The V gene is TRBV13, the J gene TRBJ2-7; TRBD2 matches at 9 bases. Losses at the gene ends were 0 bases for V and 3 bases for J; bases not matched to a gene: 0. This CDR3 contains 14 residues. CDR1 and CDR2 from the germline V gene are PRHDT and FYEKMQ (reference sequence). The CDR3 nucleotides read TGTGCCAGCAGCTTAGGGACTAGCGGCTACGAGCAGTACTTC. It encodes CASSLGTSGYEQYF.

Only one count was recorded for this clone. The rearrangement uses TRBV29-1 and TRBJ1-5; TRBD1 matches 9 bases. The ends lost 4 bases at V and 7 bases at J; junction bases unmatched: 5. Germline assignment: CDR1 SQVTM and CDR2 ANQGSEA. The CDR3 covers 13 residues. The CDR3 sequence is CSVAGTGNQPQHF. The CDR3 nucleotides read TGCAGCGTTGCCGGGACAGGGAACCAGCCCCAGCATTTT.

The chain joins TRBV5-1 to TRBJ1-2; 7 nucleotides agree with TRBD1. CDR3 length equals 14 residues. Trimming cost V 0 bases and J 3 bases; bases outside gene matches: 2. Germline V gene sequence: CDR1 SGHRS, CDR2 YFSETQ. The chain's CDR3 is CASSLEGGHYGYTF. In DNA form, the CDR3 reads TGCGCCAGCAGCTTGGAAGGGGGCCACTATGGCTACACCTTC.

This clone was detected once. The chain carries TRBV15 and TRBJ2-2, with 7 bases matching TRBD2. The ends lost 0 bases at V and 4 bases at J; junction bases unmatched: 8. Per the germline V gene, CDR1 is LNHNV and CDR2 is YYDKDF (reference sequence). The CDR3 has 17 residues. The CDR3 DNA is TGTGCCACCAGCAGAGATAGGGCCTGGGGGGGCACCGGGGAGCTGTTTTTT. Its protein product is CATSRDRAWGGTGELFF.

This chain connects TRBV28 to TRBJ2-2, with 9 positions matching TRBD1. Per germline, CDR1 MDHEN and CDR2 SYDVKM. V dropped 3 bases and J dropped 4; count of bases not matched to a gene: 6. The CDR3 consists of 16 residues. CDR3 loop: CASSFRDRVFTGELFF. The CDR3 DNA reads as TGTGCCAGCAGTTTCCGGGACAGGGTATTCACCGGGGAGCTGTTTTTT. The variable domain in full, completed from reference TRBV28 and TRBJ2-2, reads DVKVTQSSRYLVKRTGEKVFLECVQDMDHENMFWYRQDPGLGLRLIYFSYDVKMKEKGDIPEGYSVSREKKERFSLILESASTNQTSMYLCASSFRDRVFTGELFFGEGSRLTVL.

The rearrangement uses TRBV7-2 and TRBJ2-5, with D perhaps matching TRBD2 (5 bases). Germline V gene sequence: CDR1 SGHTA, CDR2 FQGNSA. The CDR3 is made up of 17 amino acids. V was pared by 1 base and J by 7 bases, with 22 bases between. Here the CDR3 DNA reads TGTGCCAGCAGCTTAGGGCCCGTACTAGAGCGCCTAGGGACCCAGTACTTC. This gives the protein CASSLGPVLERLGTQYF.

The rearrangement uses TRBV7-8 and TRBJ2-5, with a weak D call TRBD1 (6 bases). In germline, CDR1 is SGHVS, CDR2 FQNEAQ. With 5 bases removed from V and 1 base from J, the gap between germline ends came to 14 bases. The CDR3 spans 15 residues. The CDR3 sequence is CASSPHDRFQETQYF. CDR3 sequence (DNA): TGTGCCAGCAGCCCCCACGACAGGTTCCAAGAGACCCAGTACTTC. Using reference TRBV7-8 and TRBJ2-5 for the parts outside the CDR3, the full variable domain is GAGVSQSPRYKVAKRGQDVALRCDPISGHVSLFWYQQALGQGPEFLTYFQNEAQLDKSGLPSDRFFAERPEGSVSTLKIQRTQQEDSAVYLCASSPHDRFQETQYFGPGTRLLVL.

The CDR3 DNA sequence: TGTGCCAGCAGTGAATCTGTCAGCTGGGACAGGGAACCCTACGAGCAGTACTTC. Encoded protein: CASSESVSWDREPYEQYF. This chain uses TRBV25-1 with TRBJ2-7; 9 bases line up with TRBD1. With V trimmed by 1 base and J by 2 bases, 12 bases remained unmatched. Germline CDR1 and CDR2: MGHDK and SYGVNS. The CDR3 sequence is 18 residues long.

The chain employs TRBV2 and TRBJ1-2, with no clear D. The V end was cut by 8 bases, the J end by 0 bases, with 10 bases between. The CDR3 has 13 amino acids. Germline values: CDR1 SNHLY, CDR2 FYNNEI. The CDR3 reads CASGEGTNYGYTF. Here the CDR3 DNA reads TGTGCCAGCGGAGAGGGCACTAACTATGGCTACACCTTC.

The CDR3 DNA reads as TGTGCCAGCAGACCTTGGGCGGAACCTTCCTACGAGCAGTACTTC. Its protein product is CASRPWAEPSYEQYF. The genes are TRBV27 and TRBJ2-7, with D uncertain. Trimming took off 6 bases at V and 1 base at J, with 16 bases between the two ends. The V gene's germline CDR1 is MNHEY and CDR2 SMNVEV (reference sequence). The length of the CDR3 is 15 residues.

J is TRBJ2-7 and V is TRBV28; 9 bases are shared with TRBD2. J gave up 9 bases and V 3 bases, and 6 bases lay outside the gene matches. The CDR3 extends over 13 amino acids. In germline, CDR1 is MDHEN, CDR2 SYDVKM. The CDR3 sequence: CASSFRGRAGQYF. In DNA, the CDR3 is TGTGCCAGCAGTTTTCGCGGGAGGGCCGGGCAGTACTTC. Together with reference TRBV28 and TRBJ2-7, the CDR3 gives the full variable domain: DVKVTQSSRYLVKRTGEKVFLECVQDMDHENMFWYRQDPGLGLRLIYFSYDVKMKEKGDIPEGYSVSREKKERFSLILESASTNQTSMYLCASSFRGRAGQYFGPGTRLTVT.

V is TRBV9 and J is TRBJ1-1; D not resolved. The V gene lost 7 bases and the J gene lost 1 base, with 11 bases spanning the gap. The CDR3 spans 13 residues. The germline gives CDR1 SGDLS, CDR2 YYNGEE. This CDR3 is CASGSLENTEAFF. CDR3 DNA: TGTGCCAGCGGGAGCCTAGAGAACACTGAAGCTTTCTTT.

The chain is built from TRBV2 and TRBJ2-3, with 7 bases fitting TRBD2. Germline V CDR1 and CDR2: SNHLY, FYNNEI. V lost 8 bases to trimming and J lost 1 base; unmatched junction nucleotides: 12. The CDR3 is made up of 16 amino acids. The CDR3 DNA reads TGTGCCAGCCGGACTATAGGACGGGAGGGCACAGATACGCAGTATTTT. It encodes CASRTIGREGTDTQYF.

V and J are TRBV27 and TRBJ2-1; possibly TRBD2 for D (6 bases). Per germline, CDR1 MNHEY and CDR2 SMNVEV (reference sequence). The CDR3 extends over 15 amino acids. Trimming left V 6 bases short and J 4 bases short, with 16 bases between. The chain's CDR3 is CASSLTWDLYNEQFF. DNA for the CDR3: TGTGCCAGCAGCCTTACGTGGGACTTATACAATGAGCAGTTCTTC.

V is TRBV21-1 and J is TRBJ2-7. TRBV21-1 is shown as a pseudogene. This CDR3 has 16 amino acids. In DNA form, the CDR3 reads TGTGCCAGCAGGCTGGTGCTGCTACACGTGTTAGACGAGCAGTACTTC. This sequence encodes CASRLVLLHVLDEQYF.

The chain recombines TRBV4-3 with TRBJ2-2; TRBD1 might be the D (7 bases). The germline V gene encodes CDR1 LGHNA and CDR2 YSLEER. Deletions cut 7 bases from V and 4 bases from J, with 16 bases between. This CDR3 has 15 residues. In DNA form, the CDR3 reads TGCGCCAGCACAAACAGGGGAGGACCCACCGGGGAGCTGTTTTTT. Translation gives CASTNRGGPTGELFF.

The chain recombines TRBV6-5 with TRBJ2-7; a possible D gene is TRBD1 (6 bases). CDR1 and CDR2 (germline): MNHEY, SVGAGI. The CDR3 consists of 16 residues. Between the trimmed V and J ends, which lost 2 bases and 4 bases, there was a span of 18 bases. The CDR3 spells CASSYAQYTGIYEQYF. The CDR3 DNA reads TGTGCCAGCAGTTACGCCCAATATACAGGGATATACGAGCAGTACTTC.

J is TRBJ2-7 and V is TRBV27, with D tentatively TRBD1 or TRBD2 (5 bases each). The CDR3 consists of 14 residues. Trimming left V 1 base short and J 2 bases short, with 9 bases between. Germline loops: CDR1 MNHEY, CDR2 SMNVEV (reference sequence). CDR3 DNA sequence: TGTGCCAGCAGTTTATTCCCGGGACCCTACGAGCAGTACTTC. Translated, it gives CASSLFPGPYEQYF.

The chain carries TRBV28 and TRBJ1-5; D might be TRBD1 (5 bases). V lost 2 bases to trimming and J lost 5 bases, with 10 bases between them. The CDR3 covers 14 residues. In germline, CDR1 is MDHEN, CDR2 SYDVKM. CDR3 nucleotides: TGTGCCAGCAGTTTAGGGGGAGAGCATCAGCCCCAGCATTTT. Translated: CASSLGGEHQPQHF.

The chain employs TRBV9 and TRBJ2-7, with D maybe TRBD2 (6 bases). The length of the CDR3 is 17 residues. Trimming pared 0 bases from V and 3 bases from J, leaving 19 bases between. Germline V gene sequence: CDR1 SGDLS, CDR2 YYNGEE. CDR3 in amino acids: CASSVGASESHHYEQYF. In nucleotides, the CDR3 is TGTGCCAGCAGCGTAGGGGCTAGCGAGTCCCATCACTACGAGCAGTACTTC.

The V gene is TRBV4-1, the J gene TRBJ2-4; D possibly corresponds to TRBD1 (7 bases). The V gene's germline CDR1 is MGHRA and CDR2 YSYEKL. The length of the CDR3 is 14 residues. V lost 4 bases to trimming and J lost 5 bases, with 12 bases between them. CDR3 nucleotides: TGCGCCAGCAGCCCGCGGGACAGACAAAACATTCAGTACTTC. It is translated as CASSPRDRQNIQYF.

The CDR3 is CASSVAGWNYGYTF. CDR3 sequence (DNA): TGTGCCAGCAGCGTAGCAGGCTGGAATTATGGCTACACCTTC. This rearrangement joins TRBV9 to TRBJ1-2; no reliable D call. The CDR3 length is 14 residues. The V end was cut by 0 bases, the J end by 5 bases, with 11 bases between. Germline CDR1 is SGDLS and CDR2 is YYNGEE.

The chain recombines TRBV4-1 with TRBJ2-7, with D uncertain. V lost 0 bases and J lost 0, with 9 bases in between. Per germline, CDR1 MGHRA and CDR2 YSYEKL. The CDR3 is 15 residues long. CDR3 sequence (DNA): TGCGCCAGCAGCCAAGAGGCGTCCCGCTCCTACGAGCAGTACTTC. It is translated as CASSQEASRSYEQYF.

The V call is TRBV6-5, the J call TRBJ2-1, with TRBD2 identical over 14 bases. J lost 6 bases, V lost 4 bases, and 5 bases had no gene match. The CDR3 has 16 residues. The germline V gene has CDR1 MNHEY and CDR2 SVGAGI. CDR3 residues: CASSLIGTSGSNEQFF. In DNA form, the CDR3 reads TGTGCCAGCAGTTTAATCGGGACTAGCGGGAGCAATGAGCAGTTCTTC.

The chain recombines TRBV28 with TRBJ2-1, with 8 bases matching TRBD2. V lost 3 bases to trimming and J lost 8 bases; unmatched junction nucleotides: 6. Germline V CDR1 and CDR2: MDHEN, SYDVKM. The CDR3 contains 14 residues. This CDR3 is CASSFSGGADEQFF. The DNA for the CDR3 is TGTGCCAGCAGTTTTTCGGGAGGGGCGGATGAGCAGTTCTTC.

The chain recombines TRBV11-2 with TRBJ2-7, with 7 nucleotides matching TRBD1. Trimming removed 2 bases from V and 2 bases from J; junction bases left unmatched: 6. Germline lookup yields CDR1 SGHAT and CDR2 FQNNGV. The CDR3 contains 15 residues. This CDR3 is CASSLFPQGTYEQYF. The CDR3 nucleotides are TGTGCCAGCAGCTTATTCCCACAGGGGACCTACGAGCAGTACTTC.

V is TRBV28 and J is TRBJ2-4; a possible D gene is TRBD2 (5 bases). Per the germline V gene, CDR1 is MDHEN and CDR2 is SYDVKM. Trimming shortened V by 5 bases and J by 0 bases, and 11 bases separated the two germline ends. The CDR3 runs to 15 residues. The CDR3 DNA reads TGTGCCAGCAGTGCCCTAGCTGCAGCCAAAAACATTCAGTACTTC. Its translation is CASSALAAAKNIQYF.